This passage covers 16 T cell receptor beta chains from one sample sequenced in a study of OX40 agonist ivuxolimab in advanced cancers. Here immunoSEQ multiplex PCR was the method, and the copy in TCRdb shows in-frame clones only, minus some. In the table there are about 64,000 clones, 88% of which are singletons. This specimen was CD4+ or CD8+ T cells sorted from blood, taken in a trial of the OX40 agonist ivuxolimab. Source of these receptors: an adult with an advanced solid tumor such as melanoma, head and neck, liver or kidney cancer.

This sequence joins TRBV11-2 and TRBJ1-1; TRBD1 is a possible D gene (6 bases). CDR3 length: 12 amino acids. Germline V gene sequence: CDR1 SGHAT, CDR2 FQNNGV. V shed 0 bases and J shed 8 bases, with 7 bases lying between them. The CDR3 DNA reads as TGTGCCAGCAGCTTAGACAGGGGCGAAGCTTTCTTT. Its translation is CASSLDRGEAFF.

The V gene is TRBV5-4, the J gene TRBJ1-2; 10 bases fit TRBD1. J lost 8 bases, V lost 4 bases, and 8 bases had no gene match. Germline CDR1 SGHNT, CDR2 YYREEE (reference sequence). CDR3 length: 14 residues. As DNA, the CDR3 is TGTGCCAGCAGCCCCGGACAGGGGGTGGAGGGCTACACCTTC. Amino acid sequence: CASSPGQGVEGYTF.

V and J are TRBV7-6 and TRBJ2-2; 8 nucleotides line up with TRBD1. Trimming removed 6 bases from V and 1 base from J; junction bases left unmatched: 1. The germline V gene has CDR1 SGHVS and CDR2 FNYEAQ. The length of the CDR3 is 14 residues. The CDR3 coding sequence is TGTGCCAGCAGAGGACAGGGGAACACCGGGGAGCTGTTTTTT. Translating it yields CASRGQGNTGELFF.

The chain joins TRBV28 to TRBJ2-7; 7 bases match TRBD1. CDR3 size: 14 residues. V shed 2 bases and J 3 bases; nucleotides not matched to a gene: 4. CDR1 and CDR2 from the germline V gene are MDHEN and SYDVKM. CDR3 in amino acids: CASSLGGQIYEQYF. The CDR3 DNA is TGTGCCAGCAGTTTAGGGGGACAGATCTACGAGCAGTACTTC.

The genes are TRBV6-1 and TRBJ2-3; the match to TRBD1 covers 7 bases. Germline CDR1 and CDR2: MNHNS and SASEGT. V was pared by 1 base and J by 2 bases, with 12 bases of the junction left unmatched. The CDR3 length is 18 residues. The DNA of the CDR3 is TGTGCCAGCAGTGAAGACCCTCGGACAGGAGTCTACACAGATACGCAGTATTTT. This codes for CASSEDPRTGVYTDTQYF.

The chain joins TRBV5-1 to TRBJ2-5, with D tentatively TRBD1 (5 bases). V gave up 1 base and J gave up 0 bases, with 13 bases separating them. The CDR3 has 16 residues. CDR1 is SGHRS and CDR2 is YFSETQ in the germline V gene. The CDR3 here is CASSLRRQLNQETQYF. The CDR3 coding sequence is TGCGCCAGCAGCTTGAGAAGACAGCTCAACCAAGAGACCCAGTACTTC.

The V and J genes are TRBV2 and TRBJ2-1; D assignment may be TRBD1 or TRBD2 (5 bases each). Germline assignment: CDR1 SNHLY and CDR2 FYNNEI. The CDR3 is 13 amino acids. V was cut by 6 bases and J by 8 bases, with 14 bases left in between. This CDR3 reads CASSLSLGDEQFF. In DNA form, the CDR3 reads TGTGCCAGCAGCCTCAGCCTGGGGGATGAGCAGTTCTTC.

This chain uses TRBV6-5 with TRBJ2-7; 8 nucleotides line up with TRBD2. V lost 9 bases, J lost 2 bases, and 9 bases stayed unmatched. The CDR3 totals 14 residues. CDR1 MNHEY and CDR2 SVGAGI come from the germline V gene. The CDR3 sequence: CASTKTGGPYEQYF. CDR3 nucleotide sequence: TGTGCCAGTACAAAAACGGGGGGGCCCTACGAGCAGTACTTC.

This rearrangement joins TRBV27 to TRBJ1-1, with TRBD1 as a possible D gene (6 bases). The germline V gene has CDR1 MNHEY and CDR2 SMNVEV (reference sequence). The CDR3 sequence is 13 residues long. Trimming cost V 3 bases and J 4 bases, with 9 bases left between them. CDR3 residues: CASSFRGGTEAFF. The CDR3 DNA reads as TGTGCCAGCAGTTTCAGGGGAGGCACTGAAGCTTTCTTT.

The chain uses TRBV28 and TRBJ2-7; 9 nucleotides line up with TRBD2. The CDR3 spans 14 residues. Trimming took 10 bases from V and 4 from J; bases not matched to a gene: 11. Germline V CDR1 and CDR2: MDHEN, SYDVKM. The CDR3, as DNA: TGTGCCATCGGTTCCGCGGGAGGGCCGTACGAGCAGTACTTC. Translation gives CAIGSAGGPYEQYF.

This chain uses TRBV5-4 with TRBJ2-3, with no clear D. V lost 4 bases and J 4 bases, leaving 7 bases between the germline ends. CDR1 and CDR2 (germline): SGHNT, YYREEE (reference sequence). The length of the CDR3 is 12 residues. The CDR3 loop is CASSSAPDTQYF. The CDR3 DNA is TGTGCCAGCAGCAGTGCACCAGATACGCAGTATTTT.

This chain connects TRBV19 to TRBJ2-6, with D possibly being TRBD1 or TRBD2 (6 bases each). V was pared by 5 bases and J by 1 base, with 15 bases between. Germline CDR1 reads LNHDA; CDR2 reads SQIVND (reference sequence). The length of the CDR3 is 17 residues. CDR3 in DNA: TGTGCCAGTAGTCCCGGGGGACACCCGTCTGGGGCCAACGTCCTGACTTTC. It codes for CASSPGGHPSGANVLTF.

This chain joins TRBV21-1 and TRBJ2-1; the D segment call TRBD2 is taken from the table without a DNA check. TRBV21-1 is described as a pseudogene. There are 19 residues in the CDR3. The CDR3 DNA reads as TGTGCCAGCAGCATGCGGACTAGCGGAGACCTAGAGGGTAGCGATGAGCAGTTCTTC. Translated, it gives CASSMRTSGDLEGSDEQFF.

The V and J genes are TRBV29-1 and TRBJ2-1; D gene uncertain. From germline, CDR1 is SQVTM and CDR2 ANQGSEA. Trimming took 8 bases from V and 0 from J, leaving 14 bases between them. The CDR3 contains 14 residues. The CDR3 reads CSLTPDGSYNEQFF. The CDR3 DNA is TGCAGCCTGACCCCGGACGGCTCCTACAATGAGCAGTTCTTC.

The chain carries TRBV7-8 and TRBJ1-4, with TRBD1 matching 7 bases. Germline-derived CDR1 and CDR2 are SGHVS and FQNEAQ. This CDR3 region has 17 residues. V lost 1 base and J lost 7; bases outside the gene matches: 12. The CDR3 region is CASSLGPGGRVGEKLFF. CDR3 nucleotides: TGTGCCAGCAGCTTAGGGCCAGGGGGAAGGGTCGGTGAAAAACTGTTTTTT.

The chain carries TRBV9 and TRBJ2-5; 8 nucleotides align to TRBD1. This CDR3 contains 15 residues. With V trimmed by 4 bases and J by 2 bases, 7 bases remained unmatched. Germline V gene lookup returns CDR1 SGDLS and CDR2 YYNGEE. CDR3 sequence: CASSIGQGKQETQYF. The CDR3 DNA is TGTGCCAGCAGCATTGGACAGGGAAAACAAGAGACCCAGTACTTC.